A single sample is the source of the 20 T cell receptor beta chains below, sequenced in a study of T cells expressing NK-cell markers. Using the 5' RACE reads, TCRdb records one entry per CDR3 protein without DNA. The data show 550,000 to 600,000 distinct CDR3 sequences, and the top ten clones hold roughly 3.5%. Specimen: blood T cells: a sorted CD56 or NKG2C T cell subset, CD4+ or CD8+ T cells, or bulk PBMC T cells (not recorded which). Receptors were obtained from a young man in good health.

The CDR3 sequence is CASGGGTLENQPQHF. The V gene is TRBV6-5, the J gene TRBJ1-5; absent DNA, TCRdb's TRBD1 call cannot be checked. The CDR3 contains 15 residues. Germline CDR1 and CDR2: MNHEY and SVGAGI.

The chain uses TRBV5-1 and TRBJ2-1; absent DNA, TCRdb's TRBD2 call cannot be checked. The CDR3 is 16 residues long. Germline-derived CDR1 and CDR2 are SGHRS and YFSETQ. This CDR3 reads CASSLETAGVGNEQFF. The variable domain in full, completed from reference TRBV5-1 and TRBJ2-1, reads KAGVTQTPRYLIKTRGQQVTLSCSPISGHRSVSWYQQTPGQGLQFLFEYFSETQRNKGNFPGRFSGRQFSNSRSEMNVSTLELGDSALYLCASSLETAGVGNEQFFGPGTRLTVL.

The chain has TRBV6-1 and TRBJ1-3. This CDR3 has 13 amino acids. Per germline, CDR1 MNHNS and CDR2 SASEGT. CDR3 amino acids: CASSGGFGNTIYF.

V is TRBV3-1 and J is TRBJ2-2. The CDR3 extends over 13 amino acids. CDR1 and CDR2 (germline): LGHDT, YNNKEL (reference sequence). The CDR3 is CASSQDLSGELFF.

V is TRBV5-1 and J is TRBJ1-1; TCRdb outputs TRBD1, but without DNA this stays unchecked. The germline V gene encodes CDR1 SGHRS and CDR2 YFSETQ. This CDR3 spans 13 amino acids. CDR3 protein: CASSTGQASEAFF.

This chain joins TRBV18 and TRBJ2-7; TCRdb's assignment of TRBD1 cannot be checked, as there is no DNA. CDR1 is KGHSH, CDR2 LQKENI, per germline. The CDR3 sequence is 15 residues long. The CDR3 here is CASSPGDSILYEQYF.

The rearrangement joins TRBV3-1 to TRBJ2-1; the D gene TCRdb calls, TRBD1, cannot be checked with no DNA. This CDR3 has 15 amino acids. In germline, CDR1 is LGHDT, CDR2 YNNKEL (reference sequence). Here the CDR3 reads CASRVGGVGYNEQFF.

The chain couples TRBV5-1 to TRBJ2-3. CDR1 is SGHRS, CDR2 YFSETQ, per germline. This CDR3 has 15 amino acids. The chain's CDR3 is CASSLAQTVPDTQYF.

The rearrangement joins TRBV7-8 to TRBJ1-2; absent DNA, TCRdb's TRBD1 call cannot be checked. This CDR3 spans 15 amino acids. Germline V gives CDR1 SGHVS, CDR2 FQNEAQ. The CDR3 loop reads CASSLNAPELYGYTF. The full variable domain, rest sourced from reference TRBV7-8 and TRBJ1-2, is GAGVSQSPRYKVAKRGQDVALRCDPISGHVSLFWYQQALGQGPEFLTYFQNEAQLDKSGLPSDRFFAERPEGSVSTLKIQRTQQEDSAVYLCASSLNAPELYGYTFGSGTRLTVV.

This chain links TRBV10-1 with TRBJ2-3; TCRdb outputs TRBD2, but without DNA this stays unchecked. Germline loops: CDR1 WNHNN, CDR2 SYGVQD (reference sequence). This CDR3 has 18 residues. Here the CDR3 reads CASSGGLAGDEGTDTQYF.

The chain links TRBV5-1 to TRBJ2-7; TCRdb's D call of TRBD1 is untestable without DNA. Germline CDR1 reads SGHRS; CDR2 reads YFSETQ. The CDR3 consists of 14 residues. The CDR3: CASSWGTGGYEQYF.

The chain is built from TRBV6-2 or TRBV6-3 and TRBJ2-3; checking the TCRdb D call of TRBD1 is not possible without DNA. CDR1 MNHEY and CDR2 SVGEGT come from the germline V gene. There are 14 residues in the CDR3. CDR3 protein: CASSPRQNTDTQYF.

The V and J genes are TRBV25-1 and TRBJ2-7; absent DNA, TCRdb's TRBD1 call cannot be checked. The CDR3 covers 16 residues. Germline V gene sequence: CDR1 MGHDK, CDR2 SYGVNS. CDR3 in amino acids: CASSENRGTETYEQYF.

The chain has TRBV11-2 and TRBJ1-4; with no DNA, the TCRdb D assignment of TRBD1 cannot be verified. Germline assignment: CDR1 SGHAT and CDR2 FQNNGV. This CDR3 spans 13 amino acids. The CDR3 loop is CASSFGPGEKLFF. The entire variable domain, with the rest obtained from reference TRBV11-2 and TRBJ1-4, is as follows: EAGVAQSPRYKIIEKRQSVAFWCNPISGHATLYWYQQILGQGPKLLIQFQNNGVVDDSQLPKDRFSAERLKGVDSTLKIQPAKLEDSAVYLCASSFGPGEKLFFGSGTQLSVL.

CDR3 protein: CASSLPLGTVGNEQFF. The gene calls are TRBV7-8 and TRBJ2-1. CDR3 length equals 16 residues. Germline V CDR1 and CDR2: SGHVS, FQNEAQ.

CDR3 loop: CASKSLGLGGYEQYF. The V gene is TRBV6-1, the J gene TRBJ2-7; the D gene TCRdb calls, TRBD1, cannot be checked with no DNA. The CDR3 totals 15 residues. Germline CDR1 reads MNHNS; CDR2 reads SASEGT.

The chain uses TRBV20-1 and TRBJ1-3; TCRdb returns TRBD1, unconfirmable since there is no DNA. The germline V gene encodes CDR1 DFQATT and CDR2 SNEGSKA (reference sequence). The CDR3 length is 14 residues. The CDR3 loop reads CSARAGGLGNTIYF.

The chain joins TRBV20-1 to TRBJ2-1. From germline, CDR1 is DFQATT and CDR2 SNEGSKA (reference sequence). The length of the CDR3 is 11 residues. The CDR3 sequence is CSALSKNEQFF.

CDR3 in amino acids: CASSYRAANYGYTF. V gene TRBV12-3 or TRBV12-4 combines with J gene TRBJ1-2; TCRdb gives TRBD1 as the D gene, but with no DNA this cannot be confirmed. CDR3 length: 14 amino acids.

The rearrangement links TRBV12-3 or TRBV12-4 to TRBJ2-4; TCRdb's D call, TRBD1, is unchecked because there is no DNA. The CDR3 contains 16 residues. The chain's CDR3 is CASSSQGAVPKNIQYF.